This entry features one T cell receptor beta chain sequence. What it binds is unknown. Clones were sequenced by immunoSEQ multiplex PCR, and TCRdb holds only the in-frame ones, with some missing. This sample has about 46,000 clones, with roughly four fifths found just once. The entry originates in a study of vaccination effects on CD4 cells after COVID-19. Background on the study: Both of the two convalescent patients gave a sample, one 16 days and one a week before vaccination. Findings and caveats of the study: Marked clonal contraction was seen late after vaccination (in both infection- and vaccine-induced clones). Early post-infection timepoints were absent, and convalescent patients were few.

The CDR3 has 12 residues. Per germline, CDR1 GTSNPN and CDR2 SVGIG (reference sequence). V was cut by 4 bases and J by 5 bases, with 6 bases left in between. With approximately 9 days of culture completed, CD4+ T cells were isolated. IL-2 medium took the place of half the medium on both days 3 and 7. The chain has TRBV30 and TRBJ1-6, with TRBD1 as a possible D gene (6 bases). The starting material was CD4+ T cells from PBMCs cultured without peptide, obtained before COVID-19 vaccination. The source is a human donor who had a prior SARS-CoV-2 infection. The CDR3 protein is CAWTGDNSPLHF. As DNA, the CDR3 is TGTGCCTGGACAGGGGATAATTCACCCCTCCACTTT.